Described below is a single TCR beta chain sequence and its context. This entry comes from a study of shared T cell receptors in the human thymus. The data were produced by immunoSEQ multiplex PCR, yet TCRdb's version contains in-frame clones alone and is incomplete. The sample contains some 760,000 clones, over 75% of which appear only once. V was clipped by 4 bases and J by 0 bases; unmatched bases: 7. This CDR3 region has 20 residues. CDR1 and CDR2 (germline): MNHEY, SMNVEV (reference sequence). This sample was shared with a second study, whose subject was human thymus T cells. That source notes: Those donating were healthy Finnish infants in corrective surgery for congenital heart defects. Thymic samples were excised during corrective heart operations. It looked as if thymic and blood repertoires used V and J genes in a biased way. Thymic repertoires of unrelated individuals were reported in related research to overlap highly.

The sequenced sample was thymocytes. The clonotype originates from a girl under three years old with a congenital heart defect. The chain combines TRBV27 with TRBJ2-6; 15 positions match TRBD2. Here the CDR3 DNA reads TGTGCCAGCAGTTCGGGACTAGCGGGGGGACTGAGCTCTGGGGCCAACGTCCTGACTTTC. Translating it yields CASSSGLAGGLSSGANVLTF.